This T cell receptor beta chain was recorded in a study of T cells in Graves' hyperthyroidism and ophthalmopathy. Authors of the study amplified TCR beta CDR3 regions from RNA transcripts. First-round RT-PCR targeting the TCR CDR3 was performed with the HTBI primer set. TCRdb independently ran MiXCR on the multiplex PCR reads; one entry per CDR3 protein. Found here are roughly 300,000 distinct CDR3 sequences, about 25% of them singletons; the top ten hold around 30%. Germline loops: CDR1 GTSNPN, CDR2 SVGIG (reference sequence). Deletions cut 3 bases from V and 3 bases from J, with 11 bases between. The CDR3 has 13 amino acids. Participants, patients aged 18 to 65, had newly diagnosed hyperthyroidism with a duration under 2 months.

The sequenced sample consisted of blood. The chain recombines TRBV30 with TRBJ1-1; D gene unclear. The clonotype comes from a man in his forties or fifties with Graves' hyperthyroidism that later progressed to Graves' ophthalmopathy. CDR3 nucleotide sequence: TGTGCCTGGAGCCTTACAAGAGACACTGAAGCTTTCTTT. This encodes CAWSLTRDTEAFF.